The 5 T cell receptor beta chains below were found in one sample sequenced in a study of shared clonotypes between healthy human individuals. TCRdb's table, derived via immunoSEQ multiplex PCR, lists solely in-frame clones and lacks some. Here the sample spans 1.5 million to 2.5 million clones, about 95% being singletons. The naive CD8 population came from CD45RO-negative cells selected for CCR7, without terminally differentiated effector memory CD45RA+ cells. Sequencing input: naive CD8+ T cells sorted from blood. These receptors were obtained from a man aged 18 to 30 in good health.

The chain joins TRBV2 to TRBJ2-3; D is undetermined. This CDR3 has 16 amino acids. Germline CDR1 is SNHLY and CDR2 is FYNNEI. The V end lost 2 bases, the J end lost 0 bases, and 12 bases lay between the germline ends. CDR3 in amino acids: CASSEMVAVSTDTQYF. The CDR3, as DNA: TGTGCCAGCAGTGAAATGGTGGCAGTTAGCACAGATACGCAGTATTTT.

The chain joins TRBV27 to TRBJ1-5, with D tentatively TRBD1 (6 bases). Trimming cost V 6 bases and J 5 bases, with 17 bases left between them. Germline CDR1 and CDR2: MNHEY and SMNVEV (reference sequence). The CDR3 length is 15 residues. The CDR3 coding sequence is TGTGCCAGCAGATATAGTGGGGCAGGGGATCAGCCCCAGCATTTT. Encoded protein: CASRYSGAGDQPQHF.

This clone was counted a single time. The rearrangement uses TRBV7-3 and TRBJ1-1; no definite D call. In germline, CDR1 is SGHTA, CDR2 FQGTGA. This CDR3 spans 14 amino acids. The germline V and J ends were trimmed by 5 bases and 1 base, with 11 bases remaining between them. CDR3 protein: CASSPTEGNTEAFF. The CDR3 DNA sequence: TGTGCCAGCAGCCCAACAGAGGGGAACACTGAAGCTTTCTTT.

J is TRBJ1-1 and V is TRBV7-8; D perhaps matches TRBD1 (5 bases). Germline loops: CDR1 SGHVS, CDR2 FQNEAQ. Trimming took off 1 base at V and 4 bases at J, with 10 bases between the two ends. The CDR3 totals 14 residues. The CDR3 DNA is TGTGCCAGCAGCTTAGAACAGGTGGGCACTGAAGCTTTCTTT. Encoded protein: CASSLEQVGTEAFF.

V gene TRBV6-5 combines with J gene TRBJ2-2; TRBD1 matches at 9 bases. In germline, CDR1 is MNHEY, CDR2 SVGAGI. The CDR3 has 15 amino acids. V was pared by 2 bases and J by 7 bases, with 5 bases of the junction left unmatched. The CDR3 protein is CASSYPTGGDGELFF. The CDR3 region has the DNA TGTGCCAGCAGTTACCCGACAGGGGGAGACGGGGAGCTGTTTTTT.